Sequencing of this T cell receptor beta chain was carried out in a study of T-cell reconstitution after alpha-beta-depleted transplantation in children. This clonotype occurred many times. Germline CDR1 LGHNA, CDR2 YNFKEQ. The ends lost 3 bases at V and 3 bases at J; junction bases unmatched: 5. The CDR3 has 15 residues. During its preparation, the TCRbeta library received unique molecular identifiers. Via MiXCR, TCRdb re-called the PCR reads, giving one row per CDR3 protein. The sample yields about 360,000 distinct CDR3 sequences, about an eighth seen once. The material sequenced was PBMCs, taken from the stem cell graft. The chain has TRBV4-2 and TRBJ2-3, with 8 bases matching TRBD1. The receptor was isolated from a human donor who donated a stem cell graft to a child with Fanconi anemia. CDR3 sequence: CASSQTGASTDTQYF. Written as DNA, the CDR3 is TGTGCCAGCAGCCAGACAGGGGCCTCGACAGATACGCAGTATTTT.